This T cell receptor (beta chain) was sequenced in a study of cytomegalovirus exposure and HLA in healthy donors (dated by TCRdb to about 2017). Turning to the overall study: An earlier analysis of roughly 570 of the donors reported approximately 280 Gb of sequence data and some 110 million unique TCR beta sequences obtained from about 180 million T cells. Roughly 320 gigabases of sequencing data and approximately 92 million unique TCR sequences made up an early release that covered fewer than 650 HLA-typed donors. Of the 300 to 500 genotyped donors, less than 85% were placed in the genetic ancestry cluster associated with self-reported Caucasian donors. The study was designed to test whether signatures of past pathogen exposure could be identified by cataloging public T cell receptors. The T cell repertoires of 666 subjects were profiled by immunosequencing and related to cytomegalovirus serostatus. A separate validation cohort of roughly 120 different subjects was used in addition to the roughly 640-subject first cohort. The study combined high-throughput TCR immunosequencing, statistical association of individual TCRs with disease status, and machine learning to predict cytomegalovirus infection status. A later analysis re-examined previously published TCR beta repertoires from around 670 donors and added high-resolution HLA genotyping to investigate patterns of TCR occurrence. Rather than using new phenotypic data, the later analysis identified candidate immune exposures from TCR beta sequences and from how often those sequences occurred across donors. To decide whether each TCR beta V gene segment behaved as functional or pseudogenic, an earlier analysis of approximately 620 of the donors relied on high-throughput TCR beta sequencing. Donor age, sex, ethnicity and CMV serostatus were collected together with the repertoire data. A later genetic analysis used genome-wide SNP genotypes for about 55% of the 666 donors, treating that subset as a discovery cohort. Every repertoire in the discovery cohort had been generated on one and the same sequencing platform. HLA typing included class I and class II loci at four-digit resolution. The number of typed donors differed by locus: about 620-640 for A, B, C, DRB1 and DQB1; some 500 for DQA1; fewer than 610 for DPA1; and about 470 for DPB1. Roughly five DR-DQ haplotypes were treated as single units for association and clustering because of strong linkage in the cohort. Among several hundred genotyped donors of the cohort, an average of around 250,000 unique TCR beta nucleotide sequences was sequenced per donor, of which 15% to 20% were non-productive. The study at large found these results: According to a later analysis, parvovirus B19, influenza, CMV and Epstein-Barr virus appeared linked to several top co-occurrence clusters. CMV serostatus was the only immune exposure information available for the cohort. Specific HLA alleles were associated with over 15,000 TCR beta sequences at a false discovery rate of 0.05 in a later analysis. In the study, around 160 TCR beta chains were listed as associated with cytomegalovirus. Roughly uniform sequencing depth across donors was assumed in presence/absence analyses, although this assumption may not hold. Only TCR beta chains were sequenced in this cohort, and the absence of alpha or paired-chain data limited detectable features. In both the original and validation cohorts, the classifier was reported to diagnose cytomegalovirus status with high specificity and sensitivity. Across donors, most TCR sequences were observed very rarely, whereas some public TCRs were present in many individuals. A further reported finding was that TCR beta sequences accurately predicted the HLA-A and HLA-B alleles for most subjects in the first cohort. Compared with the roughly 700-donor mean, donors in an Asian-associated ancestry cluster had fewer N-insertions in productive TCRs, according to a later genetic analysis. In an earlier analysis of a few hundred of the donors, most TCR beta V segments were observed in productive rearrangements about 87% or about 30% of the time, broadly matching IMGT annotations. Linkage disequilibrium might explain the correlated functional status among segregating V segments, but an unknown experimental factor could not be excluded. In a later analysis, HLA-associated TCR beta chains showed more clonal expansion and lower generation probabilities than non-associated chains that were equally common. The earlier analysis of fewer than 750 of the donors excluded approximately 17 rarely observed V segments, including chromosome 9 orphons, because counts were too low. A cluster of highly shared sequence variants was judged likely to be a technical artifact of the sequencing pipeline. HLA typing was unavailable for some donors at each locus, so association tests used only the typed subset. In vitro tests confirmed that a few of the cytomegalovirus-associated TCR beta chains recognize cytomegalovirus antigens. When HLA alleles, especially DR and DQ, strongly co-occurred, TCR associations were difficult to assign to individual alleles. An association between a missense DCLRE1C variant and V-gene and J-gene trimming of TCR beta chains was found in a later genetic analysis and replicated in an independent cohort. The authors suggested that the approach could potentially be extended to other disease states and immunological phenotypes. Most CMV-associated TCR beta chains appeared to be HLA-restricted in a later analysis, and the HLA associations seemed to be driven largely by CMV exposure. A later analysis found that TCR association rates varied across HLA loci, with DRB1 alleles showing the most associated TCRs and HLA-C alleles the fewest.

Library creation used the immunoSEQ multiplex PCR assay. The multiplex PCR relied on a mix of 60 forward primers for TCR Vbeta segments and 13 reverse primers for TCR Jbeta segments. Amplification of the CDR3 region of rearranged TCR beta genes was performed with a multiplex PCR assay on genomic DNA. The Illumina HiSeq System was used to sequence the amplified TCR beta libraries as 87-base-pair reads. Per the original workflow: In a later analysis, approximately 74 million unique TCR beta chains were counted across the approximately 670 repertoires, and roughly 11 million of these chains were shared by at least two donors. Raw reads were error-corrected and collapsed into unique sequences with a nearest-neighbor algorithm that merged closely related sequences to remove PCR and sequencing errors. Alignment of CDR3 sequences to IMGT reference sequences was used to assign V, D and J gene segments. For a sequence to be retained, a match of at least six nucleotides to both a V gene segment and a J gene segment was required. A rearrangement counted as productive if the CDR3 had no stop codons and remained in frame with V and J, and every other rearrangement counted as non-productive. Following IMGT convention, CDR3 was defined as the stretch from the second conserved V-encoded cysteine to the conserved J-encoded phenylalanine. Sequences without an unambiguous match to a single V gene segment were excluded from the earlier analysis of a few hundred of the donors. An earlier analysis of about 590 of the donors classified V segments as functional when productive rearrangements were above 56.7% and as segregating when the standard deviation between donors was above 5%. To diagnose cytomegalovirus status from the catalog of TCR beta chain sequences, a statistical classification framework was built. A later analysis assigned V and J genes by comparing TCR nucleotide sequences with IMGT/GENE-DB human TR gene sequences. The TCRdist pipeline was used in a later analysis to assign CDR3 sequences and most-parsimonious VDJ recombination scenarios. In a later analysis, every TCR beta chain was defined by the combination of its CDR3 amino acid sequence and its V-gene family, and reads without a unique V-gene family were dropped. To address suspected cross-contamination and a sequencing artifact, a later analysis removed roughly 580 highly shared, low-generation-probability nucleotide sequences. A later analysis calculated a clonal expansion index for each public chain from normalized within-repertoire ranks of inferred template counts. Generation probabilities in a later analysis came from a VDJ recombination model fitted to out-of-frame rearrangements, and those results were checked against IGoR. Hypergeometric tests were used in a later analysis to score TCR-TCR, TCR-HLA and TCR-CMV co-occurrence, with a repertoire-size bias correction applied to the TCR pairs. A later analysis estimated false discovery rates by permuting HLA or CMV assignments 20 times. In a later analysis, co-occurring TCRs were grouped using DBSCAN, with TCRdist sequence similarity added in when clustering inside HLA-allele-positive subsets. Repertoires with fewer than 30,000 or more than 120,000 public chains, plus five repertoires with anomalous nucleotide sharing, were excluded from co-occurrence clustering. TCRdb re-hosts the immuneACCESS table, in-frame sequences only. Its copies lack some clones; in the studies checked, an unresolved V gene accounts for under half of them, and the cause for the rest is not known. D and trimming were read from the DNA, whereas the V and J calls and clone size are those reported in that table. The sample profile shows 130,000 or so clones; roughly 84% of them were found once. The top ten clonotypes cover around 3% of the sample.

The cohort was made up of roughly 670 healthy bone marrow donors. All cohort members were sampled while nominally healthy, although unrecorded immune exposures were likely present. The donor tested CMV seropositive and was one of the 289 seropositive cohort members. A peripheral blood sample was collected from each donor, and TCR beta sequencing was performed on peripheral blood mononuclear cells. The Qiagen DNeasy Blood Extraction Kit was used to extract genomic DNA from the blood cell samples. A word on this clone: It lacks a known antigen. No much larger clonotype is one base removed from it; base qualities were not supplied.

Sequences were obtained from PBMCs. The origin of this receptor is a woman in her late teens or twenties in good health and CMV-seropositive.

The CDR3 region: CASSSNLGRNTEAFF. The DNA reads TGTGCCAGCAGTTCCAACCTGGGGAGGAACACTGAAGCTTTCTTT. Recombination linked TRBV6-5 to TRBJ1-1; no D gene can be assigned with confidence. At the junction V is shortened by 4 bases and J by 1 base, with 13 bases in between. According to the germline V gene, CDR1 reads MNHEY and CDR2 reads SVGAGI. Including the terminal cysteine and phenylalanine, the CDR3 comprises 15 residues. Only the CDR3 DNA is retained, 45 bases long and in frame from the first base.